This TCR beta chain was recovered during a study of cytomegalovirus exposure and HLA in healthy donors (dated by TCRdb to the late 2010s). For context, the study as a whole: An earlier analysis of approximately 640 of the donors reported 250 to 300 Gb of sequence data and roughly 100 million unique TCR beta sequences from roughly 180 million T cells. In a later analysis, previously published TCR beta repertoires from several hundred donors were re-analyzed and high-resolution HLA genotyping was added so that TCR occurrence patterns could be studied. Both class I and class II loci were covered by HLA typing, at four-digit resolution. Of the approximately 400 genotyped donors, roughly 80% fell in the genetic ancestry cluster associated with self-reported Caucasian donors. An early release covering just under 650 HLA-typed donors comprised approximately 290 gigabases of sequencing data and 85 million or so unique TCR sequences. The T cell repertoires of 666 subjects were profiled by immunosequencing and related to cytomegalovirus serostatus. The later analysis used no new phenotypic data to find candidate immune exposures, relying instead on TCR beta sequences and their occurrence across donors. To predict cytomegalovirus infection status, the study combined high-throughput TCR immunosequencing, statistical association of individual TCRs with disease status, and machine learning. The number of typed donors differed by locus: roughly 629-640 for A, B, C, DRB1 and DQB1; some 500 for DQA1; about 600 for DPA1; and around 470 for DPB1. Alongside the repertoire data, information on donor age, sex, ethnicity and CMV serostatus was compiled. In a later genetic analysis, genome-wide SNP genotypes for about 65% of the 666 donors were used, and that subset was treated as a discovery cohort. In an earlier analysis of about 590 of the donors, high-throughput TCR beta sequencing was used to judge whether each TCR beta V gene segment behaved as functional or pseudogenic. Along with the roughly 670-subject first cohort, a separate validation cohort of over a hundred different subjects was used. Every discovery cohort repertoire had been produced on one sequencing platform. Roughly five DR-DQ haplotypes were treated as single units for association and clustering because of strong linkage in the cohort. The study aimed to test whether signatures of past pathogen exposure could be identified by cataloging public T cell receptors. Across about 380 genotyped donors of the cohort, an average of roughly 250,000 unique TCR beta nucleotide sequences per donor were sequenced, and roughly 18% of those sequences were non-productive.

The study at large found these results: The study gave a list of about 150 TCR beta chains associated with cytomegalovirus. The presence/absence analyses assumed that sequencing depth was roughly uniform across donors, and that assumption may not be true. V-gene and J-gene trimming of TCR beta chains was associated with a missense DCLRE1C variant in a later genetic analysis, and the association was replicated in an independent cohort. A further reported finding was that TCR beta sequences accurately predicted the HLA-A and HLA-B alleles for most subjects in the first cohort. According to a later analysis, TCR association rates differed among HLA loci, with DRB1 alleles showing the most associated TCRs and HLA-C alleles showing the fewest. In vitro tests confirmed that a few of the cytomegalovirus-associated TCR beta chains recognize cytomegalovirus antigens. Immune exposure information for the cohort was limited to CMV serostatus. A cluster of highly shared sequence variants was judged likely to be a technical artifact of the sequencing pipeline. Most TCR sequences were seen in very few donors, while some public TCRs were found in many individuals. Correlated functional status among segregating V segments might be attributable to linkage disequilibrium, but an unknown experimental factor could not be ruled out. The authors suggested that the approach could potentially be extended to other disease states and immunological phenotypes. The earlier analysis of fewer than 750 of the donors excluded roughly 17 rarely observed V segments, including chromosome 9 orphons, because counts were too low. Some IMGT-functional V segments, including TRBV6-2 and TRBV6-3, could not be told apart with the 87-base-pair reads, so those segments were excluded. In an earlier analysis of 450 to 750 of the donors, most TCR beta V segments appeared in productive rearrangements about 90% or about 30% of the time, broadly matching IMGT annotations. A later genetic analysis reported fewer N-insertions in productive TCRs among donors in an Asian-associated ancestry cluster than the roughly 700-donor mean. In a later analysis, most CMV-associated TCR beta chains were found to appear HLA-restricted, with HLA associations seemingly driven largely by CMV exposure. Because HLA typing was unavailable for some donors at each locus, only the typed subset was used in association tests. The classifier was reported to diagnose cytomegalovirus status with high specificity and sensitivity in both the original and validation cohorts. Strong co-occurrence of HLA alleles, especially DR and DQ, made assigning TCR associations to individual alleles difficult. A later analysis found that HLA-associated TCR beta chains were more clonally expanded and had lower generation probabilities than equally common non-associated chains. At a false discovery rate of 0.05, a later analysis linked fewer than 20,000 TCR beta sequences to specific HLA alleles. In a later analysis, several top co-occurrence clusters were reported to appear linked to parvovirus B19, influenza, CMV and Epstein-Barr virus. The cohort was sequenced for TCR beta chains only, and without alpha or paired-chain data the features that could be detected were limited.

Germline trimming: 7 bases from V, 2 bases from J; junction bases outside gene matches: 5. According to the germline V gene, CDR1 reads WSHSY and CDR2 reads SAAADI. The CDR3 has 14 amino acids, counting the end cysteine and phenylalanine. Only the CDR3 region is kept as DNA, spanning 42 bases read in frame from base 1. As to this clone: What antigen it recognizes has not been identified. No clone much larger than this one lies a single base away; base qualities are absent.

The library was generated by the immunoSEQ multiplex PCR assay. For the multiplex PCR, a mixture combining 60 forward primers for TCR Vbeta segments and 13 reverse primers for TCR Jbeta segments was used. The CDR3 region of rearranged TCR beta genes was amplified from genomic DNA by a multiplex PCR assay. On the Illumina HiSeq System, the amplified TCR beta libraries were sequenced as 87-base-pair reads. The paper's data handling went like this. A later analysis tallied around 87 million unique TCR beta chains across the 610 or so repertoires, and approximately 9.9 million of those chains were shared by two or more donors. Raw reads were error-corrected and collapsed into unique sequences with a nearest-neighbor algorithm that merged closely related sequences to remove PCR and sequencing errors. V, D and J gene segments were assigned by aligning CDR3 sequences to IMGT reference sequences. For a sequence to be retained, a match of at least six nucleotides was required to both a V gene segment and a J gene segment. A rearrangement counted as productive if the CDR3 had no stop codons and remained in frame with V and J, and every other rearrangement counted as non-productive. CDR3 was defined according to IMGT convention as the region running from the second conserved V-encoded cysteine to the conserved J-encoded phenylalanine. The earlier analysis of approximately 590 of the donors excluded any sequence lacking an unambiguous match to a single V gene segment. In an earlier analysis of approximately 560 of the donors, a V segment was called functional when productive rearrangements were above 56.7%, and segregating when the standard deviation between donors exceeded 5%. A statistical classification framework was built for diagnosing cytomegalovirus status from the catalog of TCR beta chain sequences. V and J gene assignment, in a later analysis, came from comparing TCR nucleotide sequences with IMGT/GENE-DB human TR gene sequences. Using the TCRdist pipeline, a later analysis assigned CDR3 sequences along with most-parsimonious VDJ recombination scenarios. In a later analysis, every TCR beta chain was defined by the combination of its CDR3 amino acid sequence and its V-gene family, and reads without a unique V-gene family were dropped. In a later analysis, 550 to 650 highly shared, low-generation-probability nucleotide sequences were removed to address suspected cross-contamination and a sequencing artifact. A later analysis calculated a clonal expansion index for each public chain from normalized within-repertoire ranks of inferred template counts. In a later analysis, generation probabilities were computed with a VDJ recombination model fitted to out-of-frame rearrangements, and the resulting probabilities were checked against IGoR. Hypergeometric tests were used in a later analysis to score TCR-TCR, TCR-HLA and TCR-CMV co-occurrence, with a repertoire-size bias correction applied to the TCR pairs. False discovery rates were estimated in a later analysis by permuting HLA or CMV assignments 20 times. In a later analysis, co-occurring TCRs were grouped using DBSCAN, and TCRdist sequence similarity was added for clustering within HLA-allele-positive subsets. For co-occurrence clustering, repertoires with fewer than 30,000 or more than 120,000 public chains were excluded, along with about five repertoires with anomalous nucleotide sharing. This is the immuneACCESS table as TCRdb keeps it, with only in-frame sequences that have V and J called. A part of the clones is gone; compared with another copy, unresolved V genes explain less than half, and the rest is unexplained. V, J and clone size are taken as reported in that table, and D and trimming were inferred from the DNA itself. In this sample the table shows 85,000 to 120,000 clones, just over 70% of which occur a single time. About 0.8% of the sample goes to the ten largest clones.

The cohort consisted of approximately 690 healthy bone marrow donors. At the time of sampling, every cohort member was nominally healthy, though immune exposures that went unrecorded were likely present. The donor was CMV seronegative and belonged to the group of more than 300 seronegative cohort members. A peripheral blood sample was provided by each donor, and peripheral blood mononuclear cells were used for TCR beta sequencing. Genomic DNA was extracted from the blood cell samples with the Qiagen DNeasy Blood Extraction Kit. This TCR came from a boy aged 5-17 years in good health and CMV-seronegative. Sequencing was done on a sample of PBMCs. The chain employs TRBV10-2 and TRBJ2-1; TRBD1 aligns with 7 central bases. The bases read TGCGCCAGCAAGGGTCAGGGGGCCTACAATGAGCAGTTCTTC. This encodes CASKGQGAYNEQFF.